This TCR beta chain came from a study of T cell changes during pregnancy in multiple sclerosis. Germline lookup yields CDR1 SNHLY and CDR2 FYNNEI. With 6 bases removed from V and 3 bases from J, the gap between germline ends came to 12 bases. This CDR3 has 13 residues. Using immunoSEQ multiplex PCR, the repertoire was profiled, and TCRdb retains in-frame clones only, with some absent. The sample lists around 50,000 clones, around nine tenths occurring once. This chain uses TRBV2 with TRBJ2-7; the D gene is possibly TRBD1 (6 bases). The receptor was isolated from a human donor whose cells served as feeder cells for cultures in a pregnancy study. Source material: peripheral blood from another person, used as feeder cells. The CDR3 coding sequence is TGTGCCAGCAGGAGGAACAGGGTCTACGAGCAGTACTTC. Its translation is CASRRNRVYEQYF. The whole variable domain, remainder taken from reference TRBV2 and TRBJ2-7, is EPEVTQTPSHQVTQMGQEVILRCVPISNHLYFYWYRQILGQKVEFLVSFYNNEISEKSEIFDDQFSVERPDGSNFTLKIRSTKLEDSAMYFCASRRNRVYEQYFGPGTRLTVT.